Listed below are T cell receptor beta chains from one sample, sequenced in a study of T cell changes during pregnancy in multiple sclerosis. Clones were read by immunoSEQ multiplex PCR, and TCRdb kept only the in-frame ones, dropping some. The sample has about 36,000 clones, approximately 92% seen once. Input material: PBMCs (not recorded whether the cells were cultured). The receptors here all came from a female donor with multiple sclerosis, enrolled in a pregnancy study. Each CDR3 is given with its conserved first and last residue. The D gene is left open where the match is weak. Only some rows state a clone size, as once, few, many or a class for expanded clones.

j_gene | v_gene | abundance | d_gene | CDR3aa | CDR3nt
TRBJ2-7 | TRBV27 | NA | NA | CASSFQGGFYEQYF | TGTGCCAGCAGTTTTCAGGGGGGGTTCTACGAGCAGTACTTC
TRBJ1-1 | TRBV4-1 | once | TRBD1 | CASSPRDRENTEAFF | TGCGCCAGCAGCCCCCGGGACAGAGAAAACACTGAAGCTTTCTTT
TRBJ2-1 | TRBV4-1 | NA | NA | CASSQDRGGRAYRNEQFF | TGCGCCAGCAGCCAAGATAGGGGGGGGAGGGCCTATAGAAATGAGCAGTTCTTC
TRBJ1-1 | TRBV29-1 | once | NA | CSVVGTGIEAFF | TGCAGCGTTGTGGGGACGGGCATTGAAGCTTTCTTT
TRBJ1-2 | TRBV2 | NA | NA | CASNTDRTANGYTF | TGTGCCAGCAATACCGACCGGACAGCTAATGGCTACACCTTC
TRBJ2-1 | TRBV28 | NA | TRBD2 | CASSFPAGSSNEQFF | TGTGCCAGCAGTTTCCCAGCGGGATCCAGTAATGAGCAGTTCTTC
TRBJ2-7 | TRBV2 | NA | NA | CASRGGPYEQYF | TGTGCCAGCAGGGGGGGGCCCTACGAGCAGTACTTC
TRBJ1-2 | TRBV9 | NA | TRBD1 | CASKPGTGGYGYTF | TGTGCCAGCAAACCAGGGACAGGGGGCTATGGCTACACCTTC
TRBJ2-2 | TRBV30 | NA | NA | CASTIPWNTGELFF | TGTGCCTCCACCATACCCTGGAACACCGGGGAGCTGTTTTTT
TRBJ2-6 | TRBV5-5 | NA | NA | CASSSGPGANVLTF | TGTGCCAGCAGCTCGGGCCCAGGGGCCAACGTCCTGACTTTC
TRBJ2-7 | TRBV19 | NA | TRBD2 | CASSNLAGELGEQYF | TGTGCCAGTAGTAACTTAGCGGGAGAACTGGGGGAGCAGTACTTC